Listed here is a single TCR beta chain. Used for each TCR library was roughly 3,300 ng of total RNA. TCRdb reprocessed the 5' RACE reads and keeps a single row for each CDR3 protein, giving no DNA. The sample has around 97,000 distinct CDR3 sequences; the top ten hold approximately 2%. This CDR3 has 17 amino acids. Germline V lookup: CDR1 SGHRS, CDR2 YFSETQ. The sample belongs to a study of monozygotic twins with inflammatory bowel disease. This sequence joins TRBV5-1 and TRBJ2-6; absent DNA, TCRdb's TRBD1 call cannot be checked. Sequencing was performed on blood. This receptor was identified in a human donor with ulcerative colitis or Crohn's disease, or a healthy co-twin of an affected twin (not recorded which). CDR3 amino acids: CASSLGGTSSGANVLTF.